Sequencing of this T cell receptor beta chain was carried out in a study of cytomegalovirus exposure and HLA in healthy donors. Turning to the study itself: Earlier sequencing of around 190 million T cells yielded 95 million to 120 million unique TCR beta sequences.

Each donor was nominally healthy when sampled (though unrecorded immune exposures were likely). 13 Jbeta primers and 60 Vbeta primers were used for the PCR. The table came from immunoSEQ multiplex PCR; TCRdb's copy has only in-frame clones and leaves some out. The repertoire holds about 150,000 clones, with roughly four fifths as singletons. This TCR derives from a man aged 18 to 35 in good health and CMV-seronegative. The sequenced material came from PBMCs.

The CDR3 here is CASSFFSGANVLTF. The CDR3 DNA is TGTGCCAGCAGCTTCTTCTCTGGGGCCAACGTCCTGACTTTC. This chain connects TRBV7-8 to TRBJ2-6, with D unclear. V lost 3 bases, J lost 0 bases, and 3 bases lay in between. Germline CDR1 reads SGHVS; CDR2 reads FQNEAQ. The CDR3 extends over 14 amino acids.